The 16 T cell receptor beta chains presented below share a single source sample, sequenced in a study of blood T cell repertoires in COVID-19. TCRdb's copy holds only in-frame clones and misses some; the assay was immunoSEQ multiplex PCR. The sample holds about 180,000 clones, approximately 83% seen once. Sequenced material: peripheral blood. These receptor sequences come from a woman between 40 and 55 years old with COVID-19, enrolled during active disease.

V and J are TRBV28 and TRBJ2-7; D is unresolved. V was clipped by 6 bases and J by 0 bases, with 9 bases between them. Germline V lookup: CDR1 MDHEN, CDR2 SYDVKM. The CDR3 runs to 13 residues. CDR3 DNA sequence: TGTGCCAGCAGCCTTGGGCCCTCCTACGAGCAGTACTTC. It translates to CASSLGPSYEQYF.

This clone occurred a few times. The chain recombines TRBV10-2 with TRBJ1-2; D might be TRBD1 (5 bases). V lost 5 bases and J lost 9, with 16 bases in between. Germline V gene data show CDR1 as WSHSY and CDR2 as SAAADI. The CDR3 is made up of 13 amino acids. The CDR3 DNA reads TGCGCCAGCAGTCCCCAGGGATCGGTTAGCTACACCTTC. As protein: CASSPQGSVSYTF.

The gene calls are TRBV5-1 and TRBJ2-7; 9 bases align to TRBD1. The germline gives CDR1 SGHRS, CDR2 YFSETQ. The J segment lost 5 bases and the V segment lost 4 bases, leaving 13 bases of the junction unmatched. The CDR3 totals 16 residues. The DNA for the CDR3 is TGCGCCAGCAGCCCTGGGATGGACAGGGGTAAGAACGAGCAGTACTTC. This translates into CASSPGMDRGKNEQYF.

The chain has TRBV9 and TRBJ1-1; D is possibly TRBD1 (6 bases). Germline V gene data show CDR1 as SGDLS and CDR2 as YYNGEE. Trimming removed 4 bases at V and 3 bases at J, with 13 bases between. The CDR3 loop spans 14 amino acids. The CDR3 region is CASSRRRTDTEAFF. In nucleotides, the CDR3 is TGTGCCAGCAGCCGACGTAGGACAGACACTGAAGCTTTCTTT.

By frequency in the sample, this clone is medium-sized. The V call is TRBV4-2, the J call TRBJ1-1; 12 bases are shared with TRBD1. V was clipped by 0 bases and J by 10 bases; unmatched bases: 6. Germline CDR1 and CDR2: LGHNA and YNFKEQ. The length of the CDR3 is 15 residues. The CDR3 DNA reads TGTGCCAGCAGCCAAGAAGGGGACAGGGGGCCTAGAGCTTTCTTT. It is translated as CASSQEGDRGPRAFF.

The rearrangement joins TRBV28 to TRBJ1-4; D is uncertain. The CDR3 sequence is 13 residues long. From germline, CDR1 is MDHEN and CDR2 SYDVKM. Trimming removed 6 bases at V and 4 bases at J, with 9 bases between. The CDR3 DNA sequence: TGTGCCAGCAGCCGGGAGTTTAATGAAAAACTGTTTTTT. This codes for CASSREFNEKLFF.

The chain links TRBV11-3 to TRBJ1-6; a possible D gene is TRBD1 (5 bases). CDR3 length: 16 residues. V lost 5 bases, J lost 7 bases, and 18 bases lay in between. The germline V gene encodes CDR1 SGHNT and CDR2 YENEEA. The CDR3 bases are TGTGCCAGCAGCCCCGGACAAGTTTACGGGAATTCACCCCTCCACTTT. It encodes CASSPGQVYGNSPLHF.

The V and J genes are TRBV6-1 and TRBJ1-2; the D is unclear. Germline CDR1 MNHNS, CDR2 SASEGT. The CDR3 consists of 14 residues. Deletions cut 11 bases from V and 2 bases from J, with 18 bases between. CDR3 nucleotides: TGTGCCGTCACCCTTGCTCCCCAGAACTATGGCTACACCTTC. It yields the protein CAVTLAPQNYGYTF.

The chain carries TRBV2 and TRBJ1-6, with no clear D. This CDR3 region has 12 residues. V was cut by 7 bases and J by 7 bases, with 8 bases left in between. Germline CDR1 SNHLY, CDR2 FYNNEI. The CDR3 loop reads CASIRGNSPLHF. CDR3 DNA: TGTGCCAGCATAAGAGGGAATTCACCCCTCCACTTT.

The rearrangement links TRBV3-1 (or the pseudogene TRBV3-2) to TRBJ1-5, with 7 bases identical to TRBD1. The V gene's germline CDR1 is LGHDT and CDR2 YNNKEL (reference sequence). V trimming: 1 base; J trimming: 2 bases; junction bases outside the gene matches: 2. The CDR3 extends over 15 amino acids. The CDR3 nucleotides are TGTGCCAGCAGCCAAGGGACAGGAGGCAATCAGCCCCAGCATTTT. Translated, it gives CASSQGTGGNQPQHF.

The gene calls are TRBV14 and TRBJ2-5; D remains unclear. The V gene lost 0 bases and the J gene lost 5 bases, with 7 bases spanning the gap. CDR1 is SGHDN, CDR2 FVKESK, per germline. The CDR3 runs to 13 residues. The CDR3 reads CASSQELSETQYF. The DNA for the CDR3 is TGTGCCAGCAGCCAAGAACTATCCGAGACCCAGTACTTC.

Only a few counts were recorded for this clone. The rearrangement joins TRBV10-1 to TRBJ2-2, with a possible D match to TRBD1 (8 bases). Germline CDR1 and CDR2: WNHNN and SYGVQD (reference sequence). V shed 8 bases and J shed 0 bases, with 13 bases lying between them. The CDR3 spans 15 residues. The CDR3 DNA reads as TGCGCCAGCGGGGGGGGACAGGCGAACACCGGGGAGCTGTTTTTT. Translated, it gives CASGGGQANTGELFF.

The chain uses TRBV10-2 and TRBJ2-3; 11 positions match TRBD2. The CDR3 contains 15 residues. V shed 7 bases, J shed 2 bases, and the junction held 5 bases outside the gene matches. Germline-derived CDR1 and CDR2 are WSHSY and SAAADI. CDR3 in amino acids: CASTRTSGYTDTQYF. DNA of the CDR3: TGCGCCAGCACTAGGACTAGCGGGTACACAGATACGCAGTATTTT.

This sequence joins TRBV5-6 and TRBJ1-2; maybe TRBD1 (6 bases). V was trimmed by 4 bases and J by 0 bases, leaving 16 bases between them. The CDR3 sequence is 16 residues long. Germline values: CDR1 SGHDT, CDR2 YYEEEE. DNA of the CDR3: TGTGCCAGCAGCCTAAAATACAGGGAATCTAACTATGGCTACACCTTC. The encoded protein is CASSLKYRESNYGYTF.

This chain connects TRBV27 to TRBJ1-1; TRBD1 aligns across 7 bases. The V segment lost 5 bases and the J segment 1 base; nucleotides outside the gene matches: 4. CDR3 length: 14 residues. Germline CDR1 MNHEY, CDR2 SMNVEV (reference sequence). CDR3 sequence (DNA): TGTGCCAGCAGTCCGGGACAGCCGAACACTGAAGCTTTCTTT. Its protein is CASSPGQPNTEAFF.

In nucleotides, the CDR3 is TGTGCCAGCAGTGAACGTCTGGGACACCTCCTCGGAGGGACCCAGTACTTC. Amino acids: CASSERLGHLLGGTQYF. The chain combines TRBV6-1 with TRBJ2-5; a weak D match, TRBD1 (6 bases). From germline, CDR1 is MNHNS and CDR2 SASEGT. The CDR3 is 17 residues long. Trimming took off 2 bases at V and 7 bases at J, with 23 bases between the two ends.